A single sample gave rise to the 5 T cell receptor beta chains below, sequenced in a study of blood T cell repertoires in COVID-19. Measured with immunoSEQ multiplex PCR; TCRdb has only the in-frame clones, and not every one. The table has 250,000 to 350,000 clones, approximately 89% seen once. The sequenced sample was peripheral blood. Receptors originate from a woman between 25 and 40 years old who had recovered from COVID-19.

The chain has TRBV5-1 and TRBJ1-2; TRBD1 is a possible D gene (5 bases). The CDR3 length is 15 residues. V shed 0 bases and J shed 4 bases, with 13 bases lying between them. The germline V gene has CDR1 SGHRS and CDR2 YFSETQ. The CDR3 bases are TGCGCCAGCAGCTTGGATCAGGGAAGTTTCTATGGCTACACCTTC. Translation gives CASSLDQGSFYGYTF.

The V and J genes are TRBV11-3 and TRBJ2-1, with 12 bases that match TRBD2. V was clipped by 2 bases and J by 5 bases; unmatched bases: 4. CDR1 is SGHNT and CDR2 is YENEEA in the germline V gene. The CDR3 extends over 16 amino acids. The CDR3 loop reads CASSLLAGGPDNEQFF. CDR3 in DNA: TGTGCCAGCAGCTTACTAGCGGGGGGGCCGGACAATGAGCAGTTCTTC.

This chain joins TRBV28 and TRBJ2-5; D gene unclear. CDR1 MDHEN and CDR2 SYDVKM come from the germline V gene. The CDR3 loop spans 11 amino acids. V was trimmed by 6 bases and J by 3 bases, leaving 5 bases between them. CDR3 loop: CASRSEETQYF. In DNA, the CDR3 is TGTGCCAGCAGGTCAGAAGAGACCCAGTACTTC.

This clone was seen a handful of times. V usage is TRBV5-1 and J usage is TRBJ1-2, with 7 bases that match TRBD1. Germline V lookup: CDR1 SGHRS, CDR2 YFSETQ. J lost 6 bases, V lost 0 bases, and 5 bases had no gene match. This CDR3 has 14 amino acids. For the CDR3, the DNA is TGCGCCAGCAGCTTGGCCTACAGGGGTAATGGCTACACCTTC. It yields the protein CASSLAYRGNGYTF.

This chain joins TRBV4-2 and TRBJ2-3, with D possibly being TRBD2 (6 bases). The CDR3 consists of 13 residues. Germline V lookup: CDR1 LGHNA, CDR2 YNFKEQ. V lost 0 bases, J lost 9 bases, and 10 bases lay in between. The CDR3 is CASSQDGRRTQYF. CDR3 in DNA: TGTGCCAGCAGCCAAGACGGGAGACGGACGCAGTATTTT.